The 8 T cell receptor beta chains below all came from one sample that was sequenced in a study of shared clonotypes between healthy human individuals. Positively selected for CCR7, the CD45RO-negative cells used as naive CD8 cells excluded terminally differentiated effector memory CD45RA+ cells. TCRdb's copy holds only in-frame clones and misses some; the assay was immunoSEQ multiplex PCR. The data show about 2.1 million clones, more than 85% seen once. The sequenced sample was naive CD8+ T cells from PBMCs. The receptors here all came from a man aged 18 to 30 in good health. Some clones in this sample may be carry-over from other donors' samples.

This clone came up once. The rearrangement joins TRBV7-3 to TRBJ1-3, with 8 bases matching TRBD1. The CDR3 extends over 14 amino acids. Losses at the gene ends were 4 bases for V and 8 bases for J; bases not matched to a gene: 7. In germline, CDR1 is SGHTA, CDR2 FQGTGA. CDR3 in amino acids: CASSWTGSGHTIYF. The CDR3, as DNA: TGTGCCAGCAGCTGGACAGGGTCGGGTCACACCATATATTTT. Drawing the rest from reference TRBV7-3 and TRBJ1-3, the complete variable domain is GAGVSQTPSNKVTEKGKYVELRCDPISGHTALYWYRQSLGQGPEFLIYFQGTGAADDSGLPNDRFFAVRPEGSVSTLKIQRTERGDSAVYLCASSWTGSGHTIYFGEGSWLTVV.

The rearrangement links TRBV28 to TRBJ2-2; 9 bases align to TRBD1. The CDR3 runs to 17 residues. Looked up from germline, CDR1 is MDHEN and CDR2 is SYDVKM. Unmatched junction bases numbered 12, after V lost 5 bases and J lost 5 bases. CDR3 DNA sequence: TGTGCCAGCAGTACCCCGCCTGGACAGGGGATAACCGGGGAGCTGTTTTTT. Translating gives CASSTPPGQGITGELFF.

V and J are TRBV7-6 and TRBJ2-1, with D hard to call. Germline V lookup: CDR1 SGHVS, CDR2 FNYEAQ. The CDR3 loop spans 14 amino acids. V gave up 2 bases and J gave up 0 bases, with 5 bases separating them. CDR3 sequence reads: CASSLYSSYNEQFF. CDR3 coding DNA: TGTGCCAGCAGCTTATACAGCTCCTACAATGAGCAGTTCTTC.

The rearrangement links TRBV19 to TRBJ1-1; 8 bases match TRBD1. This CDR3 comprises 12 residues. Trimming removed 1 base from V and 9 bases from J; junction bases left unmatched: 1. From germline, CDR1 is LNHDA and CDR2 SQIVND (reference sequence). The CDR3 region is CASSIGTGKAFF. The CDR3 DNA follows: TGTGCCAGTAGTATAGGGACAGGGAAAGCTTTCTTT.

As regards this clone: At one end, the junction sequence differs from germline, possibly due to a read error. Written as DNA, the CDR3 is TGTGCCAGCAGCCCAAAGGGAGGGCACAACGAGCAGTTCTTC. This sequence encodes CASSPKGGHNEQFF. J is TRBJ2-1 and V is TRBV7-9; TRBD2 matches 7 bases. The CDR3 totals 14 residues. Germline assignment: CDR1 SEHNR and CDR2 FQNEAQ (reference sequence). Supplemented by reference TRBV7-9 and TRBJ2-1, the full variable domain reads DTGVSQNPRHKITKRGQNVTFRCDPISEHNRLYWYRQTLGQGPEFLTYFQNEAQLEKSRLLSDRFSAERPKGSFSTLEIQRTEQGDSAMYLCASSPKGGHNEQFFGPGTRLTVL.

V and J are TRBV11-2 and TRBJ2-7; D is ambiguous. V was pared by 6 bases and J by 0 bases, with 9 bases between. The CDR3 totals 13 residues. CDR1 and CDR2 from the germline V gene are SGHAT and FQNNGV. The CDR3 nucleotides read TGTGCCAGCAGACTAAGTAACTCCTACGAGCAGTACTTC. It translates to CASRLSNSYEQYF. Full variable domain (missing parts from reference TRBV11-2 and TRBJ2-7): EAGVAQSPRYKIIEKRQSVAFWCNPISGHATLYWYQQILGQGPKLLIQFQNNGVVDDSQLPKDRFSAERLKGVDSTLKIQPAKLEDSAVYLCASRLSNSYEQYFGPGTRLTVT.

V is TRBV11-2 and J is TRBJ1-2; 7 bases are shared with TRBD1. Germline loops: CDR1 SGHAT, CDR2 FQNNGV. Germline trimming cut 3 bases from V and 0 bases from J; bases unmatched to any gene: 4. The CDR3 extends over 15 amino acids. The CDR3 coding sequence is TGTGCCAGCAGCTTGGGGACAGCTCCTAACTATGGCTACACCTTC. Translating gives CASSLGTAPNYGYTF.

This chain links TRBV7-9 with TRBJ2-1, with 11 bases that match TRBD2. Germline-derived CDR1 and CDR2 are SEHNR and FQNEAQ (reference sequence). The trim removed 4 bases at V and 4 bases at J, leaving 6 bases unmatched. The CDR3 is 16 residues long. CDR3 sequence reads: CASSSASGRWYNEQFF. CDR3 in DNA: TGTGCCAGCAGCTCCGCTAGCGGGAGGTGGTACAATGAGCAGTTCTTC.